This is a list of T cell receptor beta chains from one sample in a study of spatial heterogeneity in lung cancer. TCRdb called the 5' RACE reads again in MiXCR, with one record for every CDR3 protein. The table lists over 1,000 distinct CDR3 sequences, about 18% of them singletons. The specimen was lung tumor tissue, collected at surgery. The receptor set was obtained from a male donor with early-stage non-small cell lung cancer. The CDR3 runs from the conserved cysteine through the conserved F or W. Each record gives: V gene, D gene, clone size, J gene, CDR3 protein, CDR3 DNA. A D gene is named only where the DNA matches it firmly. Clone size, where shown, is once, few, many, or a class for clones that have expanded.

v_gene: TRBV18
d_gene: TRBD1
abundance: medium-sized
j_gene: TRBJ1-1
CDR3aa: CASSPPPTGVSGLAEAFF
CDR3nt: TGTGCCAGCTCACCACCTCCGACAGGGGTATCGGGGCTGGCTGAAGCTTTCTTT

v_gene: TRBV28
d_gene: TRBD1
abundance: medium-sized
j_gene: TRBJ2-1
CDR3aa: CASRRGQGARNEQFF
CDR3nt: TGTGCCAGCAGACGGGGACAGGGGGCGCGAAATGAGCAGTTCTTC

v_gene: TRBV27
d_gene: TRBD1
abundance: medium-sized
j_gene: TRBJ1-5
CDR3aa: CASTFPGQGDLGNQPQHF
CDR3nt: TGTGCCAGCACTTTTCCCGGACAGGGCGATTTGGGCAATCAGCCCCAGCATTTT

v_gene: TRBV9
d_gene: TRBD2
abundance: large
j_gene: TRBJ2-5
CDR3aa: CASGLAGSKTQYF
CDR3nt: TGTGCCAGCGGACTAGCGGGATCGAAGACCCAGTACTTC

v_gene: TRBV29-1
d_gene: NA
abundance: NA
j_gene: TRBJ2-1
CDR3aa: CSVGDTELFF
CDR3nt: TGCAGCGTTGGGGACACTGAGCTGTTCTTC

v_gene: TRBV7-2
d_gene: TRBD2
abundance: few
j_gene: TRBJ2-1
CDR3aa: CASSLRTSGSYEQFF
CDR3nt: TGTGCCAGCAGCCTAAGGACTAGCGGGAGTTATGAGCAGTTCTTC

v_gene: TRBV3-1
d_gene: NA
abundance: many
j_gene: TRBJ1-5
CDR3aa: CASSQGTRADQPQHF
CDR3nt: TGTGCCAGCAGCCAAGGGACCAGGGCTGATCAGCCCCAGCATTTT

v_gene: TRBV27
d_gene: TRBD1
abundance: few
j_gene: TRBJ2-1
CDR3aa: CASSFMAAGGHEQFF
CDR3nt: TGTGCCAGCAGTTTCATGGCGGCAGGGGGCCATGAGCAGTTCTTC

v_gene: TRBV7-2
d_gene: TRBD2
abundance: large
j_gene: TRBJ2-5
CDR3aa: CASSSGEETQYF
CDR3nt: TGTGCCAGCAGTAGCGGGGAAGAGACCCAGTACTTC

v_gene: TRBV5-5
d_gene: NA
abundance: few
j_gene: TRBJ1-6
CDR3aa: CASSPPYNSPLHF
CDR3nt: TGTGCCAGCAGCCCTCCCTATAATTCACCCCTCCACTTT

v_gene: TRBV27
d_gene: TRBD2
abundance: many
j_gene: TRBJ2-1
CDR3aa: CASRGLAGSSYNEQFF
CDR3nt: TGTGCCAGCCGAGGGCTAGCGGGAAGCTCCTACAATGAGCAGTTCTTC

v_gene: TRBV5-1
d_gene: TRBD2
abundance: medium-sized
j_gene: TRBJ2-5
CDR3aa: CASSATSDDAQETQYF
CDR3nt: TGCGCCAGCAGCGCGACTAGCGACGACGCTCAAGAGACCCAGTACTTC

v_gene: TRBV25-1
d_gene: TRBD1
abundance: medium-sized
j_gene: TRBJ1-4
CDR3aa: CATGGEKLFF
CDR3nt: TGTGCGACAGGGGGTGAAAAACTGTTTTTT

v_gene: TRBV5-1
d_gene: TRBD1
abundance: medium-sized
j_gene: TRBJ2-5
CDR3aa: CASSDGTGLRVAQYF
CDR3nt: TGCGCCAGCAGCGACGGGACAGGCCTTCGGGTGGCCCAGTACTTC

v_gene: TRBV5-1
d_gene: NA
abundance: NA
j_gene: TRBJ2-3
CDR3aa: CASSLGTADTQYF
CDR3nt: TGCGCCAGCAGCTTGGGGACGGCAGATACGCAGTATTTT

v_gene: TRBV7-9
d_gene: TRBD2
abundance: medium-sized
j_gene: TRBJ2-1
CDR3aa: CASSRTSGDYNEQFF
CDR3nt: TGTGCCAGCAGCCGGACTAGCGGAGATTACAATGAGCAGTTCTTC

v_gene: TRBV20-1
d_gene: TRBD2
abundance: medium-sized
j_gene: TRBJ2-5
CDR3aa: CSARVAGGGARETQYF
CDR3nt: TGCAGTGCTAGAGTAGCAGGCGGGGGGGCCAGGGAGACCCAGTACTTC

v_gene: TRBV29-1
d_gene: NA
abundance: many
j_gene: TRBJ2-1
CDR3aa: CSVEGFTWAYNEQFF
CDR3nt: TGCAGCGTTGAAGGGTTTACGTGGGCCTACAATGAGCAGTTCTTC

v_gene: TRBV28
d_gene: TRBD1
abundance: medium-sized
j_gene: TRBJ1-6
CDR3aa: CASRPPGQSNSPLHF
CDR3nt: TGTGCCAGCAGGCCTCCGGGACAGAGCAATTCACCCCTCCACTTT

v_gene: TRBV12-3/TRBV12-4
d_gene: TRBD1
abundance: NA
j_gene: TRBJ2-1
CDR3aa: CASSRPGQYNEQFF
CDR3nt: TGTGCCAGCAGTCGTCCGGGACAGTACAATGAGCAGTTCTTC

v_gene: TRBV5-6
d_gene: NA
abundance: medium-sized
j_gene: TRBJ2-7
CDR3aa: CASSLKWAGANEQYF
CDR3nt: TGTGCCAGCAGCTTGAAGTGGGCAGGGGCTAACGAGCAGTACTTC

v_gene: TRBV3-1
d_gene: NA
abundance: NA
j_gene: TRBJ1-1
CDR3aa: CASSQRGTEGQAFF
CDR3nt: TGTGCCAGCAGCCAACGCGGGACCGAAGGTCAAGCTTTCTTT

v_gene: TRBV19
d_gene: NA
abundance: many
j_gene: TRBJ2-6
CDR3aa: CASSIAGGGANVLTF
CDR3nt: TGTGCCAGTAGTATAGCGGGTGGTGGGGCCAACGTCCTGACTTTC

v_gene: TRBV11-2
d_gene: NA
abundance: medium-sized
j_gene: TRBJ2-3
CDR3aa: CASSQWVSDTQYF
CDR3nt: TGTGCCAGCAGTCAGTGGGTTTCAGATACGCAGTATTTT

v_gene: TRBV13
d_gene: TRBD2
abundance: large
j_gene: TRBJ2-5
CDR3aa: CASSLRSGLEEREGRHF
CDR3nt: TGTGCCAGCAGCCTAAGATCAGGGCTTGAGGAGCGGGAGGGCCGGCACTTC

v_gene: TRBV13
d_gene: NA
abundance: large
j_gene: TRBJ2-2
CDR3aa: CASSFPFRHTGELFF
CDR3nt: TGTGCCAGCAGCTTCCCCTTTCGGCATACCGGGGAGCTGTTTTTT

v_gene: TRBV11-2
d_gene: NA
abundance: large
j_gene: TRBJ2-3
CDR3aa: CASSPRARTDTQYF
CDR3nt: TGTGCCAGCAGCCCCCGGGCCCGCACAGATACGCAGTATTTT

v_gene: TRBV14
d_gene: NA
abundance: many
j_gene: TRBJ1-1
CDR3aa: CASSVNRIRERNTEAFF
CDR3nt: TGTGCCAGCTCTGTTAACAGGATTCGGGAGAGGAACACTGAAGCTTTCTTT

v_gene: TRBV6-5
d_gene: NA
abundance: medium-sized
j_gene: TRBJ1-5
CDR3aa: CASKRRDGNQPQHF
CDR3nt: TGTGCCAGCAAACGGCGGGACGGCAATCAGCCCCAGCATTTT

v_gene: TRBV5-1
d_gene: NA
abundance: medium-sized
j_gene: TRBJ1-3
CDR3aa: CASSLVPGGGNTIYF
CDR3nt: TGCGCCAGCAGCTTGGTACCCGGCGGGGGAAACACCATATATTTT

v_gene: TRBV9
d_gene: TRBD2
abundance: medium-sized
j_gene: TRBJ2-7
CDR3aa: CASSRLAGRSYEQYF
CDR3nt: TGTGCCAGCAGCCGACTAGCGGGACGCTCCTACGAGCAGTACTTC

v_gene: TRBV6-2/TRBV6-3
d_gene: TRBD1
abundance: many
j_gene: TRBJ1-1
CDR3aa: CASTSPGQGVHTEAFF
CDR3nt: TGTGCCAGCACCTCTCCTGGACAGGGGGTGCACACTGAAGCTTTCTTT

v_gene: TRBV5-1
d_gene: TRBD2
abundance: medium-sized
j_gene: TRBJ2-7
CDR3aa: CASSSFAGTSLEQYF
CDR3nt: TGCGCCAGCAGCTCCTTCGCCGGGACTAGTCTTGAGCAGTACTTC

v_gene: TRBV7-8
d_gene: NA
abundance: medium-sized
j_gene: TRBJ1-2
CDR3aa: CASSFPETIEGTTNYGYTF
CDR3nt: TGTGCCAGCAGCTTCCCCGAAACGATAGAGGGCACGACTAACTATGGCTACACCTTC

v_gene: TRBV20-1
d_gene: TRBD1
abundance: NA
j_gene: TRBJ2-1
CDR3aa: CSARTNRGNNEQFF
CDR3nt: TGCAGTGCTAGAACTAACAGGGGCAACAATGAGCAGTTCTTC

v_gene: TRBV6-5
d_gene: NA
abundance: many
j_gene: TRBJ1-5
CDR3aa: CASKSSETGFDQPQHF
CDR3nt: TGTGCCAGCAAGTCGTCCGAGACAGGCTTCGATCAGCCCCAGCATTTT

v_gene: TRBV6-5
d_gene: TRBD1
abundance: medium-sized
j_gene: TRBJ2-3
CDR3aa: CASSYSGTGTDTQYF
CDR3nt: TGTGCCAGCAGTTACTCGGGGACAGGCACAGATACGCAGTATTTT

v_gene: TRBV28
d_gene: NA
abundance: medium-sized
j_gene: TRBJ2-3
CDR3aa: CASSSPGHPTDTQYF
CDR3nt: TGTGCCAGCAGTTCCCCGGGACACCCCACAGATACGCAGTATTTT

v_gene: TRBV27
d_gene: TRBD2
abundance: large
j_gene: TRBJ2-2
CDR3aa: CASSLGLAGFDTGELFF
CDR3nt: TGTGCCAGCAGCTTGGGACTAGCGGGATTCGACACCGGGGAGCTGTTTTTT

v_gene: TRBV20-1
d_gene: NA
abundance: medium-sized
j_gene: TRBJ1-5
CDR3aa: CSARKGGGNQPQHF
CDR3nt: TGCAGTGCTAGAAAAGGGGGAGGCAATCAGCCCCAGCATTTT

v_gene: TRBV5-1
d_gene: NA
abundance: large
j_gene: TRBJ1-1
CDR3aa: CASSTWDGAYGTEAFF
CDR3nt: TGCGCCAGCAGCACCTGGGACGGCGCCTATGGCACTGAAGCTTTCTTT